The sequence of this T cell receptor beta chain was determined in a study of human T cells and chemical hapten exposure. This clonotype was recorded at least ten times. TCRdb independently ran MiXCR on the RACE reads; one entry per CDR3 protein. The table has roughly 96,000 distinct CDR3 sequences, roughly a tenth seen once; the top ten hold 2% to 2.5%. V shed 4 bases, J shed 2 bases, and the junction held 13 bases outside the gene matches. Germline CDR1 is ENHRY and CDR2 is SYGVKD. The CDR3 contains 18 residues. Documented time point: patch test 2, 6 weeks after DPC sensitization. Treatment meaning: therapeutic diphenylcyclopropenone sensitization with weekly scalp DPC. Blood collection took place prior to placing each patch test.

The sequencing used whole blood, collected in connection with sensitization to the hapten diphenylcyclopropenone (DPC). This chain connects TRBV10-3 to TRBJ1-1, with 10 nucleotides matching TRBD1. This TCR was sampled from a woman in her 40s with alopecia areata. Some clones in this sample may be carry-over from other donors' samples. The CDR3 DNA is TGTGCCATCAGTGCCCCGGGACAGGGGTCCCAGGGAAACACTGAAGCTTTCTTT. Translating gives CAISAPGQGSQGNTEAFF.